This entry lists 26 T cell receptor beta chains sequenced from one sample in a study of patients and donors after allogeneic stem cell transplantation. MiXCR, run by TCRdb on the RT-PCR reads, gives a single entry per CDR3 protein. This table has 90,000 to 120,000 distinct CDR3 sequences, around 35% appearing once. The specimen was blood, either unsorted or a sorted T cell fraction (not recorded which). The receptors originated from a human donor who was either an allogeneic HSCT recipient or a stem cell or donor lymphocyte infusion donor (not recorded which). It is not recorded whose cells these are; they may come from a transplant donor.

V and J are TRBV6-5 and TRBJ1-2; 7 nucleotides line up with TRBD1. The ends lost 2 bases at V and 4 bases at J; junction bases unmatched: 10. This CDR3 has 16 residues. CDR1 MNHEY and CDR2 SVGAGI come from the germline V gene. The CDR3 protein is CASSYSVGGDPYGYTF. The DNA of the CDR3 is TGTGCCAGCAGTTACAGCGTAGGGGGCGACCCCTATGGCTACACCTTC.

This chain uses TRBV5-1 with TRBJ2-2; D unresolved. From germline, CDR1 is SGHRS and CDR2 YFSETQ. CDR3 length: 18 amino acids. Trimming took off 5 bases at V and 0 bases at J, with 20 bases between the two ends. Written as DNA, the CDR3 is TGCGCCAGCAGATTATGGTCGGTTGTAGGTTCGAACACCGGGGAGCTGTTTTTT. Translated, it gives CASRLWSVVGSNTGELFF.

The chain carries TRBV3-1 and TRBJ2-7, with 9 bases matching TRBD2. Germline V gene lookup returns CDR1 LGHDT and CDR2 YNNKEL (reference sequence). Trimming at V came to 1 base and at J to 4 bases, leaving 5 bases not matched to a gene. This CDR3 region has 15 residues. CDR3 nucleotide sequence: TGTGCCAGCAGCCAAGGGCTAGCGGGACCTTACGAGCAGTACTTC. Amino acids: CASSQGLAGPYEQYF.

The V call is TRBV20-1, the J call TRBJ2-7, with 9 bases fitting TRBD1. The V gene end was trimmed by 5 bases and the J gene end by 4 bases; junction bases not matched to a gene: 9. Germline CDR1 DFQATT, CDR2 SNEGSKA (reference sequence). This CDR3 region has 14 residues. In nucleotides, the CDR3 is TGCAGTGCTCACTCGGACAGGGGCCCATACGAGCAGTACTTC. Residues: CSAHSDRGPYEQYF.

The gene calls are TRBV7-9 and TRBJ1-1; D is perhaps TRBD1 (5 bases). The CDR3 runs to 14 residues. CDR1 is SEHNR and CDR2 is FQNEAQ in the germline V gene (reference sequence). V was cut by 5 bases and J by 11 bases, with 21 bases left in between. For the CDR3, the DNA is TGTGCCAGCAGCGACCATGGGGACGCTGGTGGCGCTTTCTTT. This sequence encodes CASSDHGDAGGAFF.

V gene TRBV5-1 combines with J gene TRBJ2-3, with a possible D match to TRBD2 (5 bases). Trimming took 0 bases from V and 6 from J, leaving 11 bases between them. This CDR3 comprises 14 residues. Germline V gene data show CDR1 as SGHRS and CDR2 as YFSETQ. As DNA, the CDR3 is TGCGCCAGCAGCTTGGACGCTAGGAGGGATACGCAGTATTTT. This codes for CASSLDARRDTQYF.

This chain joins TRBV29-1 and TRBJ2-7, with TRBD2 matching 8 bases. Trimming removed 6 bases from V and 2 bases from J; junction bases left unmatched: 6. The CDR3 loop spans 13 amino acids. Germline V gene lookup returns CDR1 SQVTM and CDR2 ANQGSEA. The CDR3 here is CSVSGLAAYEQYF. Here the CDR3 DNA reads TGCAGCGTGTCAGGACTAGCAGCCTACGAGCAGTACTTC.

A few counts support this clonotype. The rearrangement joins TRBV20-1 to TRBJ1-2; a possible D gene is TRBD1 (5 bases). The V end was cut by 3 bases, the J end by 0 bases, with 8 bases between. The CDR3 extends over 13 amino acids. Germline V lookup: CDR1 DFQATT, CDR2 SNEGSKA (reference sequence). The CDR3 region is CSARGGSNYGYTF. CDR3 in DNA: TGCAGTGCTAGGGGGGGGTCTAACTATGGCTACACCTTC.

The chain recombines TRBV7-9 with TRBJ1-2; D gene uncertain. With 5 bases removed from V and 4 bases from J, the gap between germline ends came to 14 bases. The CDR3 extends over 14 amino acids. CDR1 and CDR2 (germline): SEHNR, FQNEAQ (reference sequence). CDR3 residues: CASSESGPFYGYTF. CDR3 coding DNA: TGTGCCAGCAGCGAGTCCGGGCCGTTCTATGGCTACACCTTC.

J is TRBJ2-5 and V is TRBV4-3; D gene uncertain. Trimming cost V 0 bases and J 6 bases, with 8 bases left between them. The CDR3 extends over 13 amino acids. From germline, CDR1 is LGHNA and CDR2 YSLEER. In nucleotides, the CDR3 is TGCGCCAGCAGCCAAGATAGCTTGAAGACCCAGTACTTC. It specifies CASSQDSLKTQYF.

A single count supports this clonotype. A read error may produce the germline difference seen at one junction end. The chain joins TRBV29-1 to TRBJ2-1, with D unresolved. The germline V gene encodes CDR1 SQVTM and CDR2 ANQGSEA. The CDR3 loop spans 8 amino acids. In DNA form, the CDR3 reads TGCAGCGTTGAAGAGGATTACTTC. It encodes CSVEEDYF.

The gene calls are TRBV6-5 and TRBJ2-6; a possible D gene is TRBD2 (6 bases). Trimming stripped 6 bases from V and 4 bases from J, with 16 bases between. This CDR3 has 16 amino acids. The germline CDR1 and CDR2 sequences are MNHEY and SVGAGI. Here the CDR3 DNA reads TGTGCCAGCAGGCCAGCCTGGAGGGCCGGGGCCAACGTCCTGACTTTC. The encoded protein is CASRPAWRAGANVLTF.

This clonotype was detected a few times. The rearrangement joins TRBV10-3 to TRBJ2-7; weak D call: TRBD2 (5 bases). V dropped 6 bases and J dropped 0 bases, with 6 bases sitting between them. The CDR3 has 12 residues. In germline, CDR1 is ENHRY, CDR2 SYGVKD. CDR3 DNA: TGTGCCATCAGACGGGACTCCTACGAGCAGTACTTC. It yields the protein CAIRRDSYEQYF.

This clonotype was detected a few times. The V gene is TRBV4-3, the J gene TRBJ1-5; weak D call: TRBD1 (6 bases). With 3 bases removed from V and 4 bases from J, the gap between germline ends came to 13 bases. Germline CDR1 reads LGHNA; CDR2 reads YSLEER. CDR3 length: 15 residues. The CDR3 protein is CASSHGGQGNQPQHF. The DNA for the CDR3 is TGCGCCAGCAGCCATGGGGGCCAGGGGAATCAGCCCCAGCATTTT.

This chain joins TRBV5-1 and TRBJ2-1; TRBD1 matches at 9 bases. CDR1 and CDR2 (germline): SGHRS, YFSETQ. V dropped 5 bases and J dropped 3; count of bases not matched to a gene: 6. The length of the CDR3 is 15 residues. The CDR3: CASSRQGDDYNEQFF. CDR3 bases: TGCGCCAGCAGTCGACAGGGGGACGACTACAATGAGCAGTTCTTC.

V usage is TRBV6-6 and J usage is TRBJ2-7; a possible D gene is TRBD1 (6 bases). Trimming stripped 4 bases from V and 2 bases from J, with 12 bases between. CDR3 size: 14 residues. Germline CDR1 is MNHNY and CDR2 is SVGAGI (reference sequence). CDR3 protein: CASSFIQGPYEQYF. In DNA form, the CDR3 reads TGTGCCAGCAGTTTTATACAGGGTCCCTACGAGCAGTACTTC.

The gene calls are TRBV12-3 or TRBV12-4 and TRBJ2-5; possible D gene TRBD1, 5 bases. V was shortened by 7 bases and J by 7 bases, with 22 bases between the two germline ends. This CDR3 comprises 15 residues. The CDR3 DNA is TGTGCCAGCACCCCCGGGTGGGGCAGCCCGAGGACCCAGTACTTC. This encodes CASTPGWGSPRTQYF.

The CDR3 DNA follows: TGTGCCACCGCGTCGGGACCGAGGGGCGGGGAGCTGTTTTTT. The encoded protein is CATASGPRGGELFF. This chain uses TRBV24-1 with TRBJ2-2; either TRBD1 or TRBD2 may fit D (5 bases each). Trimming took off 9 bases at V and 7 bases at J, with 17 bases between the two ends. The CDR3 is 14 amino acids. CDR1 and CDR2 from the germline V gene are KGHDR and SFDVKD.

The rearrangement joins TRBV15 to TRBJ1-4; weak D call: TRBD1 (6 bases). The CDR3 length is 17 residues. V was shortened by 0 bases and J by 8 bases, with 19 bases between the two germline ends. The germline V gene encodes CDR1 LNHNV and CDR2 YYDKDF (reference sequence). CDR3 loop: CATSRDPLTGRNEKLFF. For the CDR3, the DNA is TGTGCCACCAGCAGAGACCCGTTAACAGGGCGAAACGAAAAACTGTTTTTT.

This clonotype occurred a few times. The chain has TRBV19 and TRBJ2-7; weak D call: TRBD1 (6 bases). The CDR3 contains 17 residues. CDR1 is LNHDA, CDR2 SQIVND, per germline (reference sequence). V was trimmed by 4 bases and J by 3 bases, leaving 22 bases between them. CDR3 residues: CASSTKYRASRDYEQYF. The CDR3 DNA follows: TGTGCCAGTAGTACCAAATACAGGGCCTCTCGGGACTACGAGCAGTACTTC.

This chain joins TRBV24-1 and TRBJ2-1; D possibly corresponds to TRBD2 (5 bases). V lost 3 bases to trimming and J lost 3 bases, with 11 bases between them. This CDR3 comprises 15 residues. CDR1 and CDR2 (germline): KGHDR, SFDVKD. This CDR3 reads CATSDPPSGYNEQFF. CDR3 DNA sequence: TGTGCCACCAGTGATCCCCCAAGCGGCTACAATGAGCAGTTCTTC.

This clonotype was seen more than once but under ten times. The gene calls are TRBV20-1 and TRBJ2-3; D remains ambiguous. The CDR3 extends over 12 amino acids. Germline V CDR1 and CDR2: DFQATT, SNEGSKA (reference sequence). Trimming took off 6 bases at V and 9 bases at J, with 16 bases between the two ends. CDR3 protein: CSATGLTDTQYF. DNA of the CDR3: TGCAGTGCCACGGGCCTCACGGACACGCAGTATTTT.

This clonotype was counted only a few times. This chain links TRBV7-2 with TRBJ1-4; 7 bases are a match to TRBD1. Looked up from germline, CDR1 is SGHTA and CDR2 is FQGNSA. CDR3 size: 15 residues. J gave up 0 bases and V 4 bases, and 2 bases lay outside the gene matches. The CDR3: CASSWDRATNEKLFF. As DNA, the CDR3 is TGTGCCAGCAGCTGGGACAGAGCAACTAATGAAAAACTGTTTTTT.

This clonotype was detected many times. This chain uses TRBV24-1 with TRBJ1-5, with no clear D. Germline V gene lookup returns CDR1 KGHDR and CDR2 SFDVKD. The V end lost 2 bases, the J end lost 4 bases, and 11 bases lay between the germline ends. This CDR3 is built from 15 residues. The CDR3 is CATSDSGAGNQPQHF. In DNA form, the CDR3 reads TGTGCCACCAGTGATTCGGGAGCTGGTAATCAGCCCCAGCATTTT.

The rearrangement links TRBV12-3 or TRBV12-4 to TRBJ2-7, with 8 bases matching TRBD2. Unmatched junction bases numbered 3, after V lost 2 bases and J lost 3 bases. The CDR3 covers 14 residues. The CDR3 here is CASSLSSGSYEQYF. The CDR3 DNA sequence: TGTGCCAGCAGTTTATCCAGCGGGAGCTACGAGCAGTACTTC.

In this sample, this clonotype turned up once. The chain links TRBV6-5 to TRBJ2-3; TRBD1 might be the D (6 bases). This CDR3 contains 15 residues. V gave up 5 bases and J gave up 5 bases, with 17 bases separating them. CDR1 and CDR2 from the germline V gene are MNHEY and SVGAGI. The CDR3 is CASSKRALRGDTQYF. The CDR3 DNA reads TGTGCCAGCAGTAAGAGGGCACTCAGGGGAGATACGCAGTATTTT.